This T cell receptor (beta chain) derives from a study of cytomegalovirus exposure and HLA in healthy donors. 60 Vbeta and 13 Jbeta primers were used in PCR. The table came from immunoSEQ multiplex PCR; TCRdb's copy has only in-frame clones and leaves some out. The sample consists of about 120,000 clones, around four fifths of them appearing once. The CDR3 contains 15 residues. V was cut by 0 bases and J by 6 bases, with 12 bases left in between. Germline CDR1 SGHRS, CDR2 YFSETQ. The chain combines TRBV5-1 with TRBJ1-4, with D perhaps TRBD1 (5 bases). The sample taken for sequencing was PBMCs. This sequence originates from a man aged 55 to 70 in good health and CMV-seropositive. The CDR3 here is CASSLGAGWYEKLFF. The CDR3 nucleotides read TGCGCCAGCAGCTTGGGTGCAGGGTGGTATGAAAAACTGTTTTTT.